Listed below are T cell receptor beta chains from one sample, sequenced in a study of blood T cell repertoires in COVID-19. Measured with immunoSEQ multiplex PCR; TCRdb has only the in-frame clones, and not every one. The table lists around 150,000 clones, about 77% of them singletons, with roughly 9% in the top ten. Sequencing was carried out using peripheral blood. Receptor source: a woman in her forties or fifties with active or convalescent COVID-19. CDR3s leave out the opening cysteine and the closing phenylalanine or tryptophan. Fields, in order: J gene, V gene, CDR3 protein.

>TRBJ2-5|TRBV5-6
ASSTGLAQETQY
>TRBJ2-1|TRBV27
ASSLSYWAGASSGENEQF
>TRBJ1-6|TRBV7-2
ASSLAVGGSPLH
>TRBJ2-7|TRBV4-3
ASSHDRGSSYEQY
>TRBJ2-7|TRBV6-5
ASRPPVAGVGEQY
>TRBJ2-3|TRBV5-4
ASSLEDYSIWGTDTQY
>TRBJ1-2|TRBV5-1
ASSFGDRGNYGYT
>TRBJ1-1|TRBV19
ASIGSRAEAF
>TRBJ1-1|TRBV7-9
ASSLALGGTEAF
>TRBJ1-4|TRBV19
ASSVQGANEKLF
>TRBJ1-3|TRBV4-2
ASSQDLERGFSGNTIY
>TRBJ2-1|TRBV4-3
ASSQDPTQGAEQF
>TRBJ2-2|TRBV19
ASSLQGPGELF
>TRBJ1-6|TRBV6-6
ASSAGLGRNSPLH
>TRBJ2-2|TRBV5-5
ASSLKLAGTFANTGELF
>TRBJ2-7|TRBV5-1
ASSLAGQGIGEQY
>TRBJ2-2|TRBV7-3
ASSLTPNTGTGPRGELF
>TRBJ1-5|TRBV19
ASSIGGGRTNQPQH
>TRBJ2-1|TRBV2
ASSGGLAGGNNEQF
>TRBJ2-2|TRBV27
ASSFLTVNTGELF
>TRBJ2-3|TRBV11-1
ASRNQLDTQY
>TRBJ2-3|TRBV7-2
ASSSGHPDTQY
>TRBJ2-3|TRBV15
ATSRGGNRRTGGTQY
>TRBJ1-5|TRBV19
ASSAIPGSQH
>TRBJ1-6|TRBV7-2
ASSTTGVQGSPLH
>TRBJ2-7|TRBV12-3/TRBV12-4
ASSFRGEQY
>TRBJ2-7|TRBV9
ASSVEPLRTSAEQY
>TRBJ1-6|TRBV11-1
ASSRQGGSYNSPLH
>TRBJ2-1|TRBV5-1
ASSLGPILAGGPGEQF
>TRBJ1-1|TRBV9
ASSGQGALDTEAF
>TRBJ1-1|TRBV7-9
ASSSLSVNTEAF
>TRBJ1-5|TRBV6-2/TRBV6-3
ASSLMGLVSNQPQH
>TRBJ2-1|TRBV30
AWSKLAGVYNEQF
>TRBJ2-7|TRBV11-3
ASSLQGGYEQY
>TRBJ2-7|TRBV6-1
ASSDRWDRGEQY
>TRBJ1-2|TRBV5-8
ASSLVGQDYGYT
>TRBJ2-2|TRBV20-1
SASTSGGGTTGELF
>TRBJ2-7|TRBV7-2
ASSRVAGTTYEQY
>TRBJ1-3|TRBV5-4
ASSYGHIGGLGNTIY
>TRBJ2-6|TRBV19
ASREGGLSSGANVLT
>TRBJ2-2|TRBV10-3
AIRPGLAGANTGELF
>TRBJ1-2|TRBV3-1/TRBV3-2
ASSQGQAIQ
>TRBJ2-1|TRBV27
ASSWSLARVYNEQF